This T cell receptor beta chain was retrieved from a study of blood T cell repertoires in COVID-19 (dated by TCRdb to 2019 to 2021). Regarding the study in general: Samples covering the acute and convalescent phases of COVID-19 were provided by collaborators in the United States, Italy and Spain. The material from the prospective study consisted of cDNA or gDNA derived from T cells, B-cell-depleted T cells, or PBMCs. The dataset comprised deeply sampled blood TCRbeta repertoires from subjects exposed to, actively infected with, or recovered from COVID-19. The repertoires were made available in a free public database intended to serve as a resource for research on the immune response to SARS-CoV-2. The samples were drawn from two sources: the first 160 participants of the ongoing ImmuneRACE study, and 1,000 to 1,500 subjects contributed by 6 global collaborators. Sample metadata almost always included a de-identified subject ID, COVID-19 status, age in years and sex. Where available, HLA class I and class II types were taken from metadata supplied by the sample provider and were not determined by assay-based typing. Summary of the overall study and its limitations: The quantity of clinical and demographic metadata differed by source and by participant and was supplied without curation.

V has 4 bases trimmed and J has 3 bases trimmed; junction bases matching no gene number 3. The CDR3, from cysteine to phenylalanine, totals 13 residues. Solely the CDR3 DNA is kept, with 39 bases framed from the first base. From the germline V gene, CDR1 is MGHRA and CDR2 is YSYEKL. This clone was recorded only once. The antigen it recognizes is unknown. No much larger clone is present one base from it, and per-base qualities are unavailable. Other DNA sequences of this sample code for an identical CDR3. TCRbeta CDR3 regions were amplified from genomic DNA using the immunoSEQ Assay, a bias-controlled multiplex PCR. Per the authors' processing: Within the assay, amplification of reference gene primers was used to estimate how many nucleated cells each sample contained. To quantify the absolute abundance of each unique TCRbeta CDR3 rearrangement, sequence reads were collapsed and filtered. For each sample, productive Simpson clonality was calculated as the square root of Simpson's diversity index across productive rearrangements. TCRdb limited this immuneACCESS table to in-frame rearrangements with V and J called. A share of clones is missing; checked studies link under half to unresolved V genes, and the rest is unexplained. V, J and clone size are those of that table, while D and trimming were read from the DNA. Recorded for this sample are around 270,000 clones; about four fifths of them occurred a single time. The ten biggest clones cover about 1.5% of the sample.

Another Seattle source contributed samples from volunteer blood donors who had recovered from COVID-19. Collaborating institutions collected whole blood in K2EDTA tubes following their own protocols. Collaborator samples were shipped for TCRbeta analysis as frozen whole blood, isolated PBMCs, or DNA extracted from either sample type. This receptor was obtained from a woman between 35 and 50 years old who had recovered from COVID-19. What was sequenced was peripheral blood. In this chain, TRBV4-1 is recombined with TRBJ2-7, and TRBD1 aligns with 7 junction nucleotides. The DNA sequence is given as TGCGCCAGCAGCCGAGGACAGGACTACGAGCAGTACTTC. The translation is CASSRGQDYEQYF.